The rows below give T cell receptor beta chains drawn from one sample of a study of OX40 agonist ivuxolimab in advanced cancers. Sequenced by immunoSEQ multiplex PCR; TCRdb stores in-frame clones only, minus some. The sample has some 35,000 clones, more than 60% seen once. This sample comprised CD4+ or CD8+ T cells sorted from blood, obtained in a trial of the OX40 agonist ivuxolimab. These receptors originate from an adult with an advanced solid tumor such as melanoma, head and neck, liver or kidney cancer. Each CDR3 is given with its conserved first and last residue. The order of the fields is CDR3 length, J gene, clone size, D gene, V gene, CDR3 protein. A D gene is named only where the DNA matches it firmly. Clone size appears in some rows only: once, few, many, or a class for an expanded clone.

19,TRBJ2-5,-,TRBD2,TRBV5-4,CASSPDRGLAGGSQETQYF
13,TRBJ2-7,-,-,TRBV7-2,CASSLWAGYEQYF
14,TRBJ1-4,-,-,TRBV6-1,CASISIDTNEKLFF
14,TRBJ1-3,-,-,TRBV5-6,CASSLDLSGNTIYF
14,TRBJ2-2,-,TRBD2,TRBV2,CATKLAANTGELFF
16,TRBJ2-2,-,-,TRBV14,CASSHSGGHYTGELFF
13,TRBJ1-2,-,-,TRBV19,CATSRNINYGYTF
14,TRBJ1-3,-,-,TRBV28,CASSSGDSGNTIYF
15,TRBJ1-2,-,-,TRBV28,CASSLTANSNYGYTF
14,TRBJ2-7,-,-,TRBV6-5,CASRQTGMGYEQYF
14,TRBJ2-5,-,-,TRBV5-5,CASSLERLTETQYF
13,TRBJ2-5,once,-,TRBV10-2,CASSVLNQETQYF
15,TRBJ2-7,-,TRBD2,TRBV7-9,CASSLEAGGSYEQYF
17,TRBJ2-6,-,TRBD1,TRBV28,CASSLDRETPGANVLTF
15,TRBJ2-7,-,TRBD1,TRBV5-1,CASSLGDRGPYEQYF
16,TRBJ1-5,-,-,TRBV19,CASTPRGLNSNQPQHF
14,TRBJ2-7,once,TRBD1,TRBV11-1,CASSLTGTGGEQYF
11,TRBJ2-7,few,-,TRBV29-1,CSVGSAYEQYF
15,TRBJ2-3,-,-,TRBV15,CATSRDLGHTDTQYF
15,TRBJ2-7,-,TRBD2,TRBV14,CASSPLGGSSYEQYF
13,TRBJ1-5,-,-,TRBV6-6,CASRRTANQPQHF
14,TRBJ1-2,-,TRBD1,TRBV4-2,CASSPPGTGDGYTF
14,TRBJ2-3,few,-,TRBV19,CASSIASTEGTQYF
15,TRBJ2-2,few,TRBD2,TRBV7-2,CASSFGSGRTGELFF
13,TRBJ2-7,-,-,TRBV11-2,CASSWDLTYEQYF
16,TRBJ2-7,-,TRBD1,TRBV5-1,CASSLMGTGVNGEQYF
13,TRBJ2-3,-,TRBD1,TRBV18,CASSLGQLDTQYF
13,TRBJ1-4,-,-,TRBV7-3,CASSSPGEEKLFF
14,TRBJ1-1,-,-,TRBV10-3,CAISERAGNTEAFF
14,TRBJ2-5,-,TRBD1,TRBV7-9,CASSLAGTVETQYF
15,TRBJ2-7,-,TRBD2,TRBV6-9,CASTPGAGGPYEQYF
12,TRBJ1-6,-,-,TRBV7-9,CASSSSEAPLHF
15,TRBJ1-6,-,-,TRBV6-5,CASSYRGIGNSPLHF
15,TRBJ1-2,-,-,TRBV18,CASSPTERINYGYTF
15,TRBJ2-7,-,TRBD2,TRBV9,CASSVDLAGVEEQYF
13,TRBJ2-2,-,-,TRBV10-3,CAIKPHSSGELFF
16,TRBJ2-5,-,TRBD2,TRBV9,CASSVEVAGPQETQYF
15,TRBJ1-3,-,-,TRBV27,CASSPNRDAGNTIYF
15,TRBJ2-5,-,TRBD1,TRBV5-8,CASSWGDRGQETQYF
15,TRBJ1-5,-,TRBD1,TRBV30,CAWSVPSTGGQPQHF
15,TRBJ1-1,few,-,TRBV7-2,CASSSQMGGYTEAFF
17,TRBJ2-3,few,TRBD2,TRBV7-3,CASSLGPSGLSTDTQYF
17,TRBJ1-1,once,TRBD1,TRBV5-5,CASSSQPLQGMNTEAFF
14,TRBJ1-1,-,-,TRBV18,CASSPRRGGTEAFF
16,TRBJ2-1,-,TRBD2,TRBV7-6,CASSPQGAGDYNEQFF
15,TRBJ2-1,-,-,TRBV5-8,CASSRFRGAHNEQFF
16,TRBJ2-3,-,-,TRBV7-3,CASSSPEGFSPDTQYF
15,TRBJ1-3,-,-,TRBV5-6,CASSLAGQGGNTIYF
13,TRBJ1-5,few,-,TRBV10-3,CATGGWENQPQHF
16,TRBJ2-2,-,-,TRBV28,CASSWGRRRNTGELFF
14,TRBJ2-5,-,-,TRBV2,CASTGGTGLETQYF
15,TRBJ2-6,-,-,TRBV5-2,CASSGGGLQANVLTF
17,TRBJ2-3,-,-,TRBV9,CASSVSPGPWGTDTQYF
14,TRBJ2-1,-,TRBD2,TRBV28,CASSLSLADNEQFF
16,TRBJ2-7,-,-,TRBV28,CASSGGGGRGVYEQYF
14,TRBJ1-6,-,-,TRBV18,CASSLGRGDSPLHF